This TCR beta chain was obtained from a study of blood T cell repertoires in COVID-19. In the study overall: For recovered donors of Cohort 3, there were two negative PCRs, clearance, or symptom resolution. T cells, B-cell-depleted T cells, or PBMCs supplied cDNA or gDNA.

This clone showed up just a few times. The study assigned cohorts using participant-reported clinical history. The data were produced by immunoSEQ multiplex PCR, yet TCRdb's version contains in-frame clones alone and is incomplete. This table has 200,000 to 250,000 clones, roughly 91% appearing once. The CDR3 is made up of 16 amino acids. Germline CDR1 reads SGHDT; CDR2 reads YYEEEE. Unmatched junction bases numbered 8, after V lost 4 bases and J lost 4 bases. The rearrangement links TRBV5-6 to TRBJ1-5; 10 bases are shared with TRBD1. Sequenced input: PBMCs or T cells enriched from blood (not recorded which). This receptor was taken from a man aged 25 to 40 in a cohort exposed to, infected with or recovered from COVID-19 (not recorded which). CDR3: CASSVSGTGANQPQHF. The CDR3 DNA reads TGTGCCAGCAGCGTGTCCGGGACAGGGGCGAATCAGCCCCAGCATTTT.